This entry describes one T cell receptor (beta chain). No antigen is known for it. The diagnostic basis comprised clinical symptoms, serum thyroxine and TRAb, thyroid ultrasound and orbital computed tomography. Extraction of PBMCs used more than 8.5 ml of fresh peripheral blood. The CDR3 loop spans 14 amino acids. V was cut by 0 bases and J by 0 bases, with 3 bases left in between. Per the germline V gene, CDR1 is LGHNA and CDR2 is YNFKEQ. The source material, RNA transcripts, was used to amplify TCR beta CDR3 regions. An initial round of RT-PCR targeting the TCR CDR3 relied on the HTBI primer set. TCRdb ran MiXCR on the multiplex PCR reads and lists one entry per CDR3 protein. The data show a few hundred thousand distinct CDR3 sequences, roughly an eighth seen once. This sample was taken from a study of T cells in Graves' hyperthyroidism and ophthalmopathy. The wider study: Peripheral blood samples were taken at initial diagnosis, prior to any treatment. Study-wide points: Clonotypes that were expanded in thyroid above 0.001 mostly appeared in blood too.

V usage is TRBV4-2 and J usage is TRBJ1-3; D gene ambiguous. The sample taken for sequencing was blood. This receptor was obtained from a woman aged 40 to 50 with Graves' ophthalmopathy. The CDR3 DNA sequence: TGTGCCAGCAGCCAAGATCCCTCTGGAAACACCATATATTTT. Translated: CASSQDPSGNTIYF.